This entry lists 27 T cell receptor beta chains sequenced from one sample in a study of T cells in Graves' hyperthyroidism and ophthalmopathy. There were TCR beta CDR3 regions amplified from RNA transcripts. HTBI primers were employed in a first-round RT-PCR of the TCR CDR3. TCRdb re-called the multiplex PCR reads through MiXCR, storing one row per CDR3 protein. The sample has approximately 370,000 distinct CDR3 sequences; approximately 18% are singletons. The sequenced material came from blood. These receptors were obtained from a woman aged 25-40 years with Graves' hyperthyroidism that later progressed to Graves' ophthalmopathy.

About this clonotype: This may stem from a read error, because a much larger clone lies one nucleotide away. The CDR3 region has the DNA TGTGCCAGCAGCTCAGGGGACTATGGCTACACCTTC. Translation gives CASSSGDYGYTF. The rearrangement uses TRBV7-9 and TRBJ1-2; possibly TRBD1 for D (6 bases). The CDR3 runs to 12 residues. Germline V CDR1 and CDR2: SEHNR, FQNEAQ (reference sequence). Trimming stripped 4 bases from V and 3 bases from J, with 6 bases between.

The sample holds many counts of this clonotype. The chain employs TRBV6-2 or TRBV6-3 and TRBJ1-1; TRBD1 aligns across 9 bases. The CDR3 loop spans 18 amino acids. From germline, CDR1 is MNHEY and CDR2 SVGEGT. Trimming took 6 bases from V and 4 from J; bases not matched to a gene: 18. CDR3: CASRIFTGQGDSSTEAFF. The CDR3 DNA reads TGTGCCAGCAGAATATTCACGGGACAGGGAGACAGTTCCACTGAAGCTTTCTTT.

This chain links TRBV20-1 with TRBJ2-6; no reliable D call. CDR1 is DFQATT and CDR2 is SNEGSKA in the germline V gene (reference sequence). Trimming removed 1 base at V and 0 bases at J, with 4 bases between. This CDR3 comprises 14 residues. CDR3 sequence: CSARGGSGANVLTF. CDR3 in DNA: TGCAGTGCTAGAGGTGGCTCTGGGGCCAACGTCCTGACTTTC.

As for this clonotype: This may come from a read error, since a much larger clone is one base off. The rearrangement joins TRBV12-3 or TRBV12-4 to TRBJ2-3; weak D call: TRBD2 (5 bases). V was cut by 5 bases and J by 5 bases, with 17 bases left in between. The CDR3 is made up of 15 amino acids. The DNA of the CDR3 is TGTGCCAGCAGTCTTTTGGACGGGATCAAAGATACGCAGTATTTT. Translating gives CASSLLDGIKDTQYF.

There are many counts of this clonotype. The chain's CDR3 is CASRPSSGFSSNEQFF. The DNA of the CDR3 is TGTGCCAGCAGGCCTTCTAGCGGGTTCTCCAGCAATGAGCAGTTCTTC. V is TRBV11-2 and J is TRBJ2-1; 8 bases agree with TRBD2. CDR3 length equals 16 residues. With V trimmed by 6 bases and J by 6 bases, 13 bases remained unmatched. Looked up from germline, CDR1 is SGHAT and CDR2 is FQNNGV.

The rearrangement links TRBV28 to TRBJ2-3; the match to TRBD2 covers 8 bases. There are 16 residues in the CDR3. With V trimmed by 2 bases and J by 2 bases, 6 bases remained unmatched. CDR1 is MDHEN and CDR2 is SYDVKM in the germline V gene. CDR3: CASSLMSGGYTDTQYF. The CDR3 DNA sequence: TGTGCCAGCAGTTTAATGAGCGGGGGTTACACAGATACGCAGTATTTT.

With regard to this clonotype: A much bigger clone sits one base away, suggesting this may be a read error. The chain joins TRBV11-2 to TRBJ2-7, with D hard to call. The germline gives CDR1 SGHAT, CDR2 FQNNGV. V was trimmed by 4 bases and J by 2 bases, leaving 9 bases between them. This CDR3 has 13 residues. Here the CDR3 DNA reads TGTGCCAGCAGCTCCGGGTATCCCTACGAGCAGTACTTC. Residues: CASSSGYPYEQYF.

V gene TRBV15 combines with J gene TRBJ2-7; D not resolved. This CDR3 has 14 amino acids. V dropped 4 bases and J dropped 4 bases, with 14 bases sitting between them. The germline V gene encodes CDR1 LNHNV and CDR2 YYDKDF (reference sequence). The CDR3 DNA sequence: TGTGCCACCAGCACCGGAAAAGGGTCATACGAGCAGTACTTC. It is translated as CATSTGKGSYEQYF.

The chain carries TRBV2 and TRBJ2-7; 13 bases are shared with TRBD2. V was pared by 2 bases and J by 3 bases, with 13 bases of the junction left unmatched. CDR3 length equals 19 residues. CDR1 and CDR2 (germline): SNHLY, FYNNEI. The CDR3 coding sequence is TGTGCCAGCAGTGAAACGGGTGTCTGGACTAGCGGGAGTCGCTACGAGCAGTACTTC. As protein: CASSETGVWTSGSRYEQYF.

This clonotype was recorded many times. The chain couples TRBV10-1 to TRBJ1-1; D is possibly TRBD1 (6 bases). Per germline, CDR1 WNHNN and CDR2 SYGVQD (reference sequence). V was trimmed by 4 bases and J by 1 base, leaving 13 bases between them. This CDR3 is 15 amino acids long. The CDR3 reads CASSGAGDPNTEAFF. Written as DNA, the CDR3 is TGCGCCAGCAGTGGGGCAGGGGATCCGAACACTGAAGCTTTCTTT.

This clonotype has only a few counts. The V call is TRBV5-4, the J call TRBJ2-1, with unresolved D. V shed 4 bases and J shed 4 bases, with 12 bases lying between them. CDR1 and CDR2 (germline): SGHNT, YYREEE (reference sequence). This CDR3 has 14 residues. The DNA of the CDR3 is TGTGCCAGCAGCATAAAGTCCCTGTACAATGAGCAGTTCTTC. Translating gives CASSIKSLYNEQFF.

Of note for this clonotype: A read error may produce the germline difference seen at one junction end. The chain couples TRBV7-6 to TRBJ2-3; possible D gene TRBD2, 6 bases. The CDR3 is 13 residues long. The germline CDR1 and CDR2 sequences are SGHVS and FNYEAQ. The CDR3 loop is CAGSLAATDTQYF. The CDR3 DNA is TGTGCCGGCAGCTTAGCGGCCACAGATACGCAGTATTTT. Drawing the rest from reference TRBV7-6 and TRBJ2-3, the complete variable domain is GAGVSQSPRYKVTKRGQDVALRCDPISGHVSLYWYRQALGQGPEFLTYFNYEAQQDKSGLPNDRFSAERPEGSISTLTIQRTEQRDSAMYRCAGSLAATDTQYFGPGTRLTVL.

The V gene is TRBV2, the J gene TRBJ2-2; D uncertain. The CDR3 runs 13 residues. Germline CDR1 is SNHLY and CDR2 is FYNNEI. V lost 7 bases to trimming and J lost 0 bases, with 6 bases between them. The CDR3 loop reads CASKPANTGELFF. DNA for the CDR3: TGTGCCAGCAAGCCGGCGAACACCGGGGAGCTGTTTTTT.

This sequence joins TRBV4-1 and TRBJ2-1; 9 bases agree with TRBD2. V was clipped by 1 base and J by 3 bases; unmatched bases: 10. The CDR3 sequence is 18 residues long. Looked up from germline, CDR1 is MGHRA and CDR2 is YSYEKL. For the CDR3, the DNA is TGCGCCAGCAGCCAAGGTTCCTGGGCTAGCGGGGTCTACAATGAGCAGTTCTTC. This sequence encodes CASSQGSWASGVYNEQFF.

A word on this clonotype: This may come from a read error, since a much larger clone is one base off. The chain combines TRBV27 with TRBJ1-6; D is undetermined. The CDR3 extends over 13 amino acids. Germline values: CDR1 MNHEY, CDR2 SMNVEV (reference sequence). With 5 bases removed from V and 10 bases from J, the gap between germline ends came to 12 bases. The CDR3 DNA reads TGTGCCAGCAGTCCTGACCTCAGGTCACCCCTCCACTTT. Protein product: CASSPDLRSPLHF.

This clonotype was counted a few times. The chain employs TRBV28 and TRBJ1-4, with no clear D. CDR1 MDHEN and CDR2 SYDVKM come from the germline V gene. This CDR3 region has 12 residues. Trimming pared 6 bases from V and 8 bases from J, leaving 10 bases between. DNA for the CDR3: TGTGCCAGCAGAGCCAACGGGGAAAAACTGTTTTTT. Translating it yields CASRANGEKLFF.

The CDR3 DNA reads as TGTGCCAGCAGTGAATTTGGGCAGGGGCCAACCTACGAGCAGTACTTC. As protein: CASSEFGQGPTYEQYF. The chain uses TRBV6-1 and TRBJ2-7; the D gene is possibly TRBD1 (6 bases). The germline V and J ends were trimmed by 2 bases and 2 bases, with 16 bases remaining between them. This CDR3 has 16 amino acids. Germline V CDR1 and CDR2: MNHNS, SASEGT.

This clonotype was recorded at least ten times. The chain couples TRBV6-5 to TRBJ2-2; no definite D call. V was pared by 0 bases and J by 2 bases, with 4 bases between. This CDR3 spans 14 amino acids. Germline CDR1 is MNHEY and CDR2 is SVGAGI. CDR3 coding DNA: TGTGCCAGCAGTTACTCAGAAAACACCGGGGAGCTGTTTTTT. It is translated as CASSYSENTGELFF.

This clonotype was recorded at least ten times. J is TRBJ2-3 and V is TRBV30; TRBD1 is a possible D gene (5 bases). The CDR3 is 14 amino acids. Germline loops: CDR1 GTSNPN, CDR2 SVGIG (reference sequence). V shed 4 bases and J shed 2 bases, with 13 bases lying between them. CDR3 sequence (DNA): TGTGCCTGGAAACGTAGGGGTGCCACAGATACGCAGTATTTT. This encodes CAWKRRGATDTQYF.

This clonotype was counted between two and nine times. The rearrangement links TRBV7-9 to TRBJ1-4; unclear D gene. CDR1 and CDR2 from the germline V gene are SEHNR and FQNEAQ (reference sequence). The ends were cut back, 2 bases at V and 5 bases at J, with 12 bases in the middle. This CDR3 spans 15 amino acids. CDR3 in amino acids: CASSLRSELNEKLFF. Here the CDR3 DNA reads TGTGCCAGCAGCTTACGGTCAGAGCTCAATGAAAAACTGTTTTTT.

This clonotype was recorded many times. This chain joins TRBV12-3 or TRBV12-4 and TRBJ1-2; 8 bases fit TRBD1. The V gene end was trimmed by 5 bases and the J gene end by 1 base; junction bases not matched to a gene: 6. This CDR3 is 15 amino acids long. This chain's CDR3 is CASSPRDRINYGYTF. The CDR3 region has the DNA TGTGCCAGCAGTCCCAGGGACAGGATTAACTATGGCTACACCTTC.

This clonotype has just a few counts. This chain joins TRBV19 and TRBJ1-1; D possibly corresponds to TRBD1 (5 bases). The CDR3 extends over 13 amino acids. Trimming took 4 bases from V and 3 from J, leaving 9 bases between them. CDR1 is LNHDA and CDR2 is SQIVND in the germline V gene (reference sequence). The CDR3, as DNA: TGTGCCAGTAGTACAGGGTTACACACTGAAGCTTTCTTT. Translating it yields CASSTGLHTEAFF. Using reference TRBV19 and TRBJ1-1 for the parts outside the CDR3, the full variable domain is DGGITQSPKYLFRKEGQNVTLSCEQNLNHDAMYWYRQDPGQGLRLIYYSQIVNDFQKGDIAEGYSVSREKKESFPLTVTSAQKNPTAFYLCASSTGLHTEAFFGQGTRLTVV.

This clonotype was seen a few times. The chain combines TRBV5-1 with TRBJ2-7; 13 bases map to TRBD2. CDR3 size: 15 residues. V shed 3 bases and J 5 bases; nucleotides not matched to a gene: 5. Germline V gene data show CDR1 as SGHRS and CDR2 as YFSETQ. The CDR3 region has the DNA TGCGCCAGCAGCTGGGGACTAGCGGGACAGGACGAGCAGTACTTC. Translated, it gives CASSWGLAGQDEQYF.

This clonotype occurred many times. The rearrangement links TRBV6-1 to TRBJ1-2, with D perhaps matching TRBD1 (6 bases). Deletions cut 5 bases from V and 6 bases from J, with 13 bases between. The CDR3 extends over 13 amino acids. Germline V gene data show CDR1 as MNHNS and CDR2 as SASEGT. The CDR3: CASSHREEDGYTF. The DNA of the CDR3 is TGTGCCAGCAGTCACAGGGAAGAGGATGGCTACACCTTC.

In this sample, this clonotype turned up once. This chain links TRBV2 with TRBJ2-1, with no clear D. The V and J ends lost 2 bases and 4 bases respectively, with 9 bases between them. CDR3 length: 14 residues. CDR1 and CDR2 from the germline V gene are SNHLY and FYNNEI. This chain's CDR3 is CASSESRRYNEQFF. DNA for the CDR3: TGTGCCAGCAGTGAATCCCGACGGTACAATGAGCAGTTCTTC.

CDR3 nucleotide sequence: TGTGCCAGCAGCTTGGGTAGGCGAGAAAACTATGGCTACACCTTC. This sequence encodes CASSLGRRENYGYTF. J is TRBJ1-2 and V is TRBV5-6, with D hard to call. Germline-derived CDR1 and CDR2 are SGHDT and YYEEEE. The V end was cut by 0 bases, the J end by 2 bases, with 11 bases between. The CDR3 sequence is 15 residues long.

The J gene is TRBJ2-7, the V gene TRBV27, with 10 bases lining up with TRBD1. The germline V gene has CDR1 MNHEY and CDR2 SMNVEV (reference sequence). V lost 6 bases to trimming and J lost 6 bases; unmatched junction nucleotides: 11. The CDR3 sequence is 15 residues long. The CDR3 region is CASSRGGTGVLEQYF. The CDR3 DNA follows: TGTGCCAGCAGCCGGGGGGGGACAGGGGTGCTCGAGCAGTACTTC.